This passage covers 2 T cell receptor beta chains from one sample sequenced in a study of T-cell memory formation after mild COVID-19. Via MiXCR, TCRdb re-called the 5' RACE reads, giving one row per CDR3 protein. The table includes approximately 260,000 distinct CDR3 sequences, 15% to 20% detected once. Sequenced: PBMCs or a T cell subset sorted from them (not recorded which). The receptor source for this set is a man between 18 and 29 years old who had mild COVID-19 (a few samples of this study predate the infection). Cell type and time point are not known.

V usage is TRBV4-1 and J usage is TRBJ1-1, with D unclear. This CDR3 is 13 amino acids long. Per the germline V gene, CDR1 is MGHRA and CDR2 is YSYEKL. The V gene lost 5 bases and the J gene lost 1 base, with 8 bases spanning the gap. The CDR3 bases are TGCGCCAGCAGCGCACGGCAGAACACTGAAGCTTTCTTT. It codes for CASSARQNTEAFF.

This clonotype was found a few times. V gene TRBV7-2 combines with J gene TRBJ1-2; no firm D call. Germline CDR1 is SGHTA and CDR2 is FQGNSA. The CDR3 sequence is 13 residues long. Trimming pared 1 base from V and 8 bases from J, leaving 11 bases between. CDR3 coding DNA: TGTGCCAGCAGCTTAGTGGCGGTAGGCGGCTACACCTTC. Translated, it gives CASSLVAVGGYTF.